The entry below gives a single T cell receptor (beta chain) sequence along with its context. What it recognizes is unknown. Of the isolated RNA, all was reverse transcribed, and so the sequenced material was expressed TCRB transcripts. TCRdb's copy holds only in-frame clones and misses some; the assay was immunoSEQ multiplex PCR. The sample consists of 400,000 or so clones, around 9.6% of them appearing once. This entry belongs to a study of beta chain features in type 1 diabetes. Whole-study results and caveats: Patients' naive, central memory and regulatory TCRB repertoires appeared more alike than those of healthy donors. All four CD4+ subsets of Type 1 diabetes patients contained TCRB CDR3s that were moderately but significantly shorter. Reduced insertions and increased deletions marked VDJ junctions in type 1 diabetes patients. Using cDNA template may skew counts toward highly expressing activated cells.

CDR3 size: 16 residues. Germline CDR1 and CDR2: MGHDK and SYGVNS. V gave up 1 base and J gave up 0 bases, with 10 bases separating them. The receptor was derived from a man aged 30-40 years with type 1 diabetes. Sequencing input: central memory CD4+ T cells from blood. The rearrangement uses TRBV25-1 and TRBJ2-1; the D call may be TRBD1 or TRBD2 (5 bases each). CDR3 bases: TGTGCCAGCAGTGAATCCAAGGGGAGCTCCTACAATGAGCAGTTCTTC. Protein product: CASSESKGSSYNEQFF.